The rows below give T cell receptor beta chains drawn from one sample of a study of T cell clusters in autoimmune cytopenias. TCRdb re-called the multiplex PCR reads; every CDR3 protein appears as one record, without DNA. This sample's table has 6,500 to 8,500 distinct CDR3 sequences. The sample comprised peripheral blood. All receptors derive from a human donor with an autoimmune cytopenia or autoimmune hepatitis (not recorded which). CDR3s include the opening cysteine and the closing phenylalanine or tryptophan. The size of a clone is reported for some rows only, either as once, few or many, or as a class for expanded clones.

CDR3 length: 11
J gene: TRBJ1-2
clone size: medium-sized
V gene: TRBV20-1
CDR3 protein: CSASGHYGYTF

CDR3 length: 13
J gene: TRBJ2-7
clone size: -
V gene: TRBV5-1
CDR3 protein: CASSLEQGYEQYF

CDR3 length: 18
J gene: TRBJ2-2
clone size: -
V gene: TRBV12-3/TRBV12-4
CDR3 protein: CASSFRIGSGTRGGELFF

CDR3 length: 18
J gene: TRBJ2-3
clone size: -
V gene: TRBV28
CDR3 protein: CASSSRRLAGVSTDTQYF

CDR3 length: 13
J gene: TRBJ2-1
clone size: -
V gene: TRBV10-3
CDR3 protein: CAISEGQNHEQFF

CDR3 length: 14
J gene: TRBJ2-5
clone size: -
V gene: TRBV19
CDR3 protein: CASSPSGGAETQYF

CDR3 length: 13
J gene: TRBJ1-1
clone size: -
V gene: TRBV6-1
CDR3 protein: CASSDLGGTEAFF

CDR3 length: 14
J gene: TRBJ1-3
clone size: -
V gene: TRBV5-1
CDR3 protein: CASSLDGNGKTIYF

CDR3 length: 15
J gene: TRBJ1-1
clone size: -
V gene: TRBV20-1
CDR3 protein: CSARGLQSGNTEAFF

CDR3 length: 13
J gene: TRBJ1-2
clone size: -
V gene: TRBV18
CDR3 protein: CASSPQDSYGYTF

CDR3 length: 12
J gene: TRBJ1-2
clone size: medium-sized
V gene: TRBV7-9
CDR3 protein: CASSSGIYGYTF

CDR3 length: 16
J gene: TRBJ2-7
clone size: -
V gene: TRBV27
CDR3 protein: CASRDNRELGSYEQYF

CDR3 length: 15
J gene: TRBJ2-1
clone size: -
V gene: TRBV7-3
CDR3 protein: CASSAAGTGGYEQFF

CDR3 length: 15
J gene: TRBJ2-3
clone size: -
V gene: TRBV7-7
CDR3 protein: CASSLSEASTDTQYF

CDR3 length: 14
J gene: TRBJ1-4
clone size: -
V gene: TRBV5-1
CDR3 protein: CASSTRAGGEKLFF

CDR3 length: 15
J gene: TRBJ1-5
clone size: medium-sized
V gene: TRBV6-5
CDR3 protein: CASSYSGPSNQPQHF

CDR3 length: 15
J gene: TRBJ1-6
clone size: medium-sized
V gene: TRBV6-6
CDR3 protein: CASSYSQQSNSPLHF

CDR3 length: 12
J gene: TRBJ2-1
clone size: medium-sized
V gene: TRBV7-9
CDR3 protein: CASSLEGTEQFF

CDR3 length: 14
J gene: TRBJ1-1
clone size: -
V gene: TRBV2
CDR3 protein: CASSGAGRNTEAFF

CDR3 length: 14
J gene: TRBJ1-1
clone size: -
V gene: TRBV5-1
CDR3 protein: CASSLSFLNTEAFF

CDR3 length: 14
J gene: TRBJ1-1
clone size: -
V gene: TRBV5-6
CDR3 protein: CASSLAWAGTEAFF